This T cell receptor beta chain is drawn from a study of blood T cell repertoires in COVID-19. About the study: The United States, Italy and Spain provided the acute and convalescent COVID-19 samples. Sources were T cells, B-cell-depleted T cells, or PBMCs; the material itself was cDNA or gDNA.

Authors' processing steps: Reference gene primer amplification gave estimated nucleated cell counts. Assay used: immunoSEQ multiplex PCR; TCRdb lists only in-frame clones, some missing. The DNA gave D and trimming, while V, J and clone size come from that table. In the table there are 270,000 or so clones, approximately 91% of which are singletons. There are 16 residues in the CDR3. Germline V CDR1 and CDR2: GTSNPN, SVGIG (reference sequence). V lost 4 bases, J lost 4 bases, and 20 bases lay in between. Sequencing was done on a sample of peripheral blood. The sequence derives from a woman aged 40 to 55 who had recovered from COVID-19. V usage is TRBV30 and J usage is TRBJ2-1, with a possible D match to TRBD2 (7 bases). The CDR3 loop is CAWIASWGRGYNEQFF. For the CDR3, the DNA is TGTGCCTGGATAGCTAGCTGGGGGAGGGGGTACAATGAGCAGTTCTTC.